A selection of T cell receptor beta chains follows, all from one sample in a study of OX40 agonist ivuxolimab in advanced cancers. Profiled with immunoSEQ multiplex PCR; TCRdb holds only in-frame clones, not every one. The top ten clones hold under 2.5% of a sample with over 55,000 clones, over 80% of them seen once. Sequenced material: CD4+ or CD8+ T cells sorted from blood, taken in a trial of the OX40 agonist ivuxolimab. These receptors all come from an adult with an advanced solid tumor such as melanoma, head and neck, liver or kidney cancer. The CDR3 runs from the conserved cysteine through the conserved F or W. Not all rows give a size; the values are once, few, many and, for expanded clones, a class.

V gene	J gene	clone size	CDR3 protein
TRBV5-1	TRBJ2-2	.	CASSLLVGGNTGELFF
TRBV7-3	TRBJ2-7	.	CASSVSGSVYEQYF
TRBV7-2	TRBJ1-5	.	CASSEGYSNQPQHF
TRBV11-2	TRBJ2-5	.	CASSAGTSGETQYF
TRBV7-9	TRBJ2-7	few	CASSGGQGLGDEQYF
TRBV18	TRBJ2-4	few	CASSRQGRGNIQYF
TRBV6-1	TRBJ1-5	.	CASSITGREQPQHF
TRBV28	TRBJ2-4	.	CASSEASTGDIQYF
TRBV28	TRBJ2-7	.	CASSFAARDLRGYYEQYF
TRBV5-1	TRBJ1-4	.	CASSLAAGNNEKLFF
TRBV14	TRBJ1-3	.	CASSVARFSGNTIYF
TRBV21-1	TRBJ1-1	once	CASSYQGATEAFF
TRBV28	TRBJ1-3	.	CASRSGQGNRGNTIYF
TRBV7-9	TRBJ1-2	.	CASSLNGAVGYTF
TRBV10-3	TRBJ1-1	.	CAISEWGVNTEAFF
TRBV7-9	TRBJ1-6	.	CASSGDQNSPLHF
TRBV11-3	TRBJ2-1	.	CASSLGGTAPYGEQFF
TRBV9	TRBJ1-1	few	CASSVGPKTANTEAFF
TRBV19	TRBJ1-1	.	CASTPSRGHTEAFF
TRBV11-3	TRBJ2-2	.	CASSLTSPSIFSTGELFF
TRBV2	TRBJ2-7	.	CASTEGGGKGYNYEQYF
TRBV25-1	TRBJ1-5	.	CASGQTGSGQPQHF
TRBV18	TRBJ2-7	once	CASSQDSRRSYEQYF
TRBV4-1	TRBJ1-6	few	CASSPKPGENSPLHF
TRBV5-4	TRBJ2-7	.	CASSPFLGSGRGYEQYF
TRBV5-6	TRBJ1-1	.	CASSLAYRSEAFF
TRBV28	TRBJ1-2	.	CASSFPGQRDYGYTF
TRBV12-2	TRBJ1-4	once	CASRILDRGGYEKLFF
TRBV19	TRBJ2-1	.	CASSILRRTSAYNEQFF
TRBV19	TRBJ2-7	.	CASSFSGTGLYEQYF
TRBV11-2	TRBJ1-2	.	CASSLDTEGVQSYGYTF
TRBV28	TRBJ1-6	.	CASRPGGGSGLVSPLHF
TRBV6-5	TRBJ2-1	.	CASSRQGGSYNEQFF
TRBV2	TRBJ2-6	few	CASSEGQFSGANVLTF
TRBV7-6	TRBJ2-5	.	CASSLGEPETQYF
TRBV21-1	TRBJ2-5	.	CASSKALGLETQYF
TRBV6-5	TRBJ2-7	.	CASSRQGPGPYEQYF
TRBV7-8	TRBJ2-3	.	CASSRLVSTDTQYF
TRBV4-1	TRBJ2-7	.	CASSQAFPQGGGEQYF
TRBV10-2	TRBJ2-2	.	CASSVQGASNTGELFF
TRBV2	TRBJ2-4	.	CASSAGYDIQYF
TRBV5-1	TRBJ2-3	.	CASSLVSDTDTQYF
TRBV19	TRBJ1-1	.	CASRSTGTGIGAFF
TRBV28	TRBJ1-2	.	CASTYVEGLGYTF
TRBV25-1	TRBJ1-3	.	CASSEASVTGNTIYF
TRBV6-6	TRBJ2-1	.	CASCPGTSGLRYEQFF
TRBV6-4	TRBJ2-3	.	CASSADSISTDTQYF
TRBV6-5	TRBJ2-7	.	CASSYSSRSTYEQYF
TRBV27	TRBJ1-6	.	CASSYKDSPLHF
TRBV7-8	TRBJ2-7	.	CASSLNSLEQYF
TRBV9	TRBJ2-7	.	CASSSEYRGYEQYF
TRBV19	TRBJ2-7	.	CASSKFGGTANSYEQYF
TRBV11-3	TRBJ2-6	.	CASSSGASGANVLTF
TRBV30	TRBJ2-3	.	CAWRAGSTDTQYF
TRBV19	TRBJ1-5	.	CASSMTRGRLAGQPQHF